This entry lists 3 T cell receptor beta chains sequenced from one sample in a study of memory CD4+ T cells and cytomegalovirus serostatus. Clones were read by immunoSEQ multiplex PCR, and TCRdb kept only the in-frame ones, dropping some. The sample carries around 99,000 clones, about 80% recorded once. The sort gate was single viable CD3+CD4+CD8-CD45RO+ cells for memory CD4+ T cells. Material: memory CD4+ T cells from blood. These receptors were collected from an adult in good health and CMV-seropositive.

In nucleotides, the CDR3 is TGCGCCAGCAGCTTATTCGGCATGAACACTGAAGCTTTCTTT. Translation: CASSLFGMNTEAFF. The chain couples TRBV5-1 to TRBJ1-1; D is undetermined. With 2 bases removed from V and 0 bases from J, the gap between germline ends came to 8 bases. CDR3 size: 14 residues. Germline CDR1 and CDR2: SGHRS and YFSETQ.

The rearrangement uses TRBV6-5 and TRBJ1-1; D call uncertain. V lost 2 bases to trimming and J lost 1 base, with 8 bases between them. Germline V CDR1 and CDR2: MNHEY, SVGAGI. The CDR3 is 14 residues long. The CDR3 spells CASSYEAGNTEAFF. As DNA, the CDR3 is TGTGCCAGCAGTTACGAGGCGGGGAACACTGAAGCTTTCTTT.

V gene TRBV19 combines with J gene TRBJ2-3, with D possibly being TRBD1 (6 bases). The CDR3 sequence is 15 residues long. Looked up from germline, CDR1 is LNHDA and CDR2 is SQIVND (reference sequence). V lost 5 bases, J lost 3 bases, and 15 bases lay in between. Here the CDR3 reads CASSPRTVLTDTQYF. In DNA, the CDR3 is TGTGCCAGTAGTCCACGGACAGTTTTAACAGATACGCAGTATTTT.